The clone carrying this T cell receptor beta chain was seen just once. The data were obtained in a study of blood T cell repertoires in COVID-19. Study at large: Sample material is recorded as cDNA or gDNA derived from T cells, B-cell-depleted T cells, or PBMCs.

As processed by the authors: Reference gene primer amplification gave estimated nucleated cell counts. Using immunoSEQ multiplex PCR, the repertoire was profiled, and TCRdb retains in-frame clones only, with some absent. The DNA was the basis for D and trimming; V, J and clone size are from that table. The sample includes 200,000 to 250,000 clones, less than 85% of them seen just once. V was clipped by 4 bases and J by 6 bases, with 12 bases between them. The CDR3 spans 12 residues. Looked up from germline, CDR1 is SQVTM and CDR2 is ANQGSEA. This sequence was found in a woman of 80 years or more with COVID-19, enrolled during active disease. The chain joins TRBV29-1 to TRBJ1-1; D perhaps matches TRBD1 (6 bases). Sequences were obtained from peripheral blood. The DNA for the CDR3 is TGCAGCGTTGCCCAGGGGCTAGCTGAAGCTTTCTTT. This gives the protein CSVAQGLAEAFF.